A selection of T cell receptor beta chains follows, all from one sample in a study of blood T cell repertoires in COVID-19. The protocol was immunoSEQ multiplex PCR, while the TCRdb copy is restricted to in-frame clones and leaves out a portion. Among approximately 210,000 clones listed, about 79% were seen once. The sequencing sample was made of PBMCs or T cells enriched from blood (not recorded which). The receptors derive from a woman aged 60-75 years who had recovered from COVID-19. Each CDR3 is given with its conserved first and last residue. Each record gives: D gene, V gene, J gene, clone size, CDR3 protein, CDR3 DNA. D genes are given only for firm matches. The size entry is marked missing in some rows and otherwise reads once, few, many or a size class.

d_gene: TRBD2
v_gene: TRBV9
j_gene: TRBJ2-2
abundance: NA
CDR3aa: CASSVVSGQNTGELFF
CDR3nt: TGTGCCAGCAGCGTAGTTAGCGGGCAGAACACCGGGGAGCTGTTTTTT

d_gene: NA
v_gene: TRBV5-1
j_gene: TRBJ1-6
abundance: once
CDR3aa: CASSLGDRDNSPLHF
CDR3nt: TGCGCCAGCAGCTTGGGTGACAGAGATAATTCACCCCTCCACTTT

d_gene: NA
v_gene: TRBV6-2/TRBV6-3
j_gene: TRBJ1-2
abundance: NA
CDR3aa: CASSWGTYGYTF
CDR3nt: TGTGCCAGCAGTTGGGGCACCTATGGCTACACCTTC

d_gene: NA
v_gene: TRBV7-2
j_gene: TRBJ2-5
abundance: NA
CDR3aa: CASSLSQQETQYF
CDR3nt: TGTGCCAGCAGCTTAAGCCAACAAGAGACCCAGTACTTC

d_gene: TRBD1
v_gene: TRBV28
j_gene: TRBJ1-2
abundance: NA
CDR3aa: CASVRTGLNYGYTF
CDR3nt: TGTGCCAGCGTAAGGACAGGGCTAAACTATGGCTACACCTTC

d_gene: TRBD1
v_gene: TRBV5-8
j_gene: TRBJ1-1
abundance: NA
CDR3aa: CASSPRTGSYMNTEAFF
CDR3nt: TGTGCCAGCAGCCCAAGGACAGGGAGTTACATGAACACTGAAGCTTTCTTT

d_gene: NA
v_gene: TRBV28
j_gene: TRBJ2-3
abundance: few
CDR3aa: CASSLGPDTQYF
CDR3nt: TGTGCCAGCAGTTTAGGCCCAGATACGCAGTATTTT

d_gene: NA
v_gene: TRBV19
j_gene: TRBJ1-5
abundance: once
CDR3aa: CASRPGETQPQHF
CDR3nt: TGTGCCAGTAGGCCGGGGGAGACTCAGCCCCAGCATTTT

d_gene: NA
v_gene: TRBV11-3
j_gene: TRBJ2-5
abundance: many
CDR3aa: CASSLGASYQETQYF
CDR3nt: TGTGCCAGCAGCTTAGGAGCTTCGTACCAAGAGACCCAGTACTTC

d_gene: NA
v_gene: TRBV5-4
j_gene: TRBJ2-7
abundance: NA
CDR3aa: CASSLGEAYEQYF
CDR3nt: TGTGCCAGCAGCCTCGGAGAGGCCTACGAGCAGTACTTC

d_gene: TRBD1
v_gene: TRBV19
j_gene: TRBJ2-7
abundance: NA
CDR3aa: CASSPRDRGGREQYF
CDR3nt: TGTGCCAGTAGTCCTCGGGACAGGGGAGGCAGGGAGCAGTACTTC

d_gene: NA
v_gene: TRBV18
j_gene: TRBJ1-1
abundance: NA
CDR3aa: CASSPGTNTEAFF
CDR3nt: TGTGCCAGCTCACCAGGCACAAACACTGAAGCTTTCTTT

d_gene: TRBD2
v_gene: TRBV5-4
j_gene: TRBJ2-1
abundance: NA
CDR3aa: CASRQSLAGGPSYNEQFF
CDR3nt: TGTGCCAGCAGGCAATCCTTAGCGGGAGGGCCCTCCTACAATGAGCAGTTCTTC

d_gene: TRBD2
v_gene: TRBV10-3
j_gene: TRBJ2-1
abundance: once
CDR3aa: CAISGGTSGDTYNEQFF
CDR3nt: TGTGCCATCAGTGGGGGGACTAGCGGGGACACCTACAATGAGCAGTTCTTC

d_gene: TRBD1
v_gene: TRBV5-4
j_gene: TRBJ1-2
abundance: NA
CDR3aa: CASSLGTGYGYTF
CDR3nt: TGTGCCAGCAGCCTCGGGACAGGCTATGGCTACACCTTC

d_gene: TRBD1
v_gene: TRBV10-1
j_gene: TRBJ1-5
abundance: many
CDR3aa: CASRKGQPSYSNQPQHF
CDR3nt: TGCGCCAGCAGAAAGGGACAGCCGTCTTATAGCAATCAGCCCCAGCATTTT

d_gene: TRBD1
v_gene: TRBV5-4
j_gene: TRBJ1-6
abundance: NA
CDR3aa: CASRQTGGGNSPLHF
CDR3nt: TGTGCCAGCCGCCAGACAGGGGGAGGTAATTCACCCCTCCACTTT

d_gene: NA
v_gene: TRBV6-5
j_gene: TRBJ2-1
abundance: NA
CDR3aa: CASRGADEQFF
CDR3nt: TGTGCCAGCAGGGGGGCCGATGAGCAGTTCTTC

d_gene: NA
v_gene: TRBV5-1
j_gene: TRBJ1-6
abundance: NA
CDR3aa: CASSAGGAEVPLHF
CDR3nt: TGCGCCAGCAGCGCCGGAGGGGCGGAGGTACCCCTCCACTTT

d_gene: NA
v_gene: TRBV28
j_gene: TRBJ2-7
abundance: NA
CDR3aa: CASKTPGDADEQYF
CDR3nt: TGTGCCAGCAAGACACCAGGGGATGCAGACGAGCAGTACTTC

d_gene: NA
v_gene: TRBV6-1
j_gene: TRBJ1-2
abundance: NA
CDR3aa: CASSRGGWDYGYTF
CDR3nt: TGTGCCAGCAGTCGCGGGGGGTGGGACTATGGCTACACCTTC

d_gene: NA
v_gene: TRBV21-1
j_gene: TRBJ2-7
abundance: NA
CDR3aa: CASSKALGQVPLPSYEQYF
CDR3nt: TGTGCCAGCAGCAAAGCGCTGGGACAGGTCCCTTTGCCCTCCTACGAGCAGTACTTC

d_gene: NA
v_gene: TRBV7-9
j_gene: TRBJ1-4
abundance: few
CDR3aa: CASSVQEKLFF
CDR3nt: TGTGCCAGCAGCGTGCAGGAAAAACTGTTTTTT

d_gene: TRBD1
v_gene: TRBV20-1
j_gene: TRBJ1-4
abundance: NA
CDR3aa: CSASDREGVTNEKLFF
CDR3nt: TGCAGTGCTAGTGACAGGGAAGGAGTAACTAATGAAAAACTGTTTTTT

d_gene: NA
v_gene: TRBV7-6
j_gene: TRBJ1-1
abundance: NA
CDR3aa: CASSLVPVYSEAFF
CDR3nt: TGTGCCAGCAGCTTAGTTCCCGTTTATTCTGAAGCTTTCTTT

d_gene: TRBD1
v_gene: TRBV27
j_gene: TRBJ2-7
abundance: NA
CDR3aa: CASGRTGEGNEQYF
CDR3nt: TGTGCCAGCGGAAGGACAGGGGAGGGGAACGAGCAGTACTTC

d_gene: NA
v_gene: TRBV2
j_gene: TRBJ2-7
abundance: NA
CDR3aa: CASSKDMSYEQYF
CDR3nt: TGTGCCAGCAGCAAGGACATGTCCTACGAGCAGTACTTC

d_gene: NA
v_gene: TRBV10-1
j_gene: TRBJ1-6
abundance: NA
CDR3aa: CASSEAGRGPVRISPLHF
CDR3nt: TGCGCCAGCAGTGAGGCCGGTAGAGGGCCGGTCCGAATTTCACCCCTCCACTTT

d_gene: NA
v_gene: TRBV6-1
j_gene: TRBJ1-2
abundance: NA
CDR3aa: CASSDEVSRTRSYTF
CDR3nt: TGTGCCAGCAGTGATGAAGTATCTCGAACTCGGTCCTACACCTTC

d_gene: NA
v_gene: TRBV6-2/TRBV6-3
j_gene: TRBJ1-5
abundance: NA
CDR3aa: CASSSHSLSNQPQHF
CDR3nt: TGTGCCAGCAGTTCGCACAGTTTGAGCAATCAGCCCCAGCATTTT

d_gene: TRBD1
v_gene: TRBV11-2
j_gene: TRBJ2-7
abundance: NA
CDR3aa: CASRWGTGAYEQYF
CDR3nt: TGTGCCAGCAGGTGGGGGACAGGGGCCTACGAGCAGTACTTC